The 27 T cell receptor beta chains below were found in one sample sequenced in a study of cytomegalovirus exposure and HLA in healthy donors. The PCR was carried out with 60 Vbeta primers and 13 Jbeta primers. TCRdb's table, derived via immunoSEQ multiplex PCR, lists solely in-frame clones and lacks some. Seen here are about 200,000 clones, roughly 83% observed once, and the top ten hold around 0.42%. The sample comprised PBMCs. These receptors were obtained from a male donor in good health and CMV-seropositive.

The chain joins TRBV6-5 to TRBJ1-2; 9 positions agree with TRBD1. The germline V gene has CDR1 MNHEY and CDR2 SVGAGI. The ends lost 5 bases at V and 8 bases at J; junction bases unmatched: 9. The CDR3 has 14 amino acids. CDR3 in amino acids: CASSEDPGQGGYTF. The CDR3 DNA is TGTGCCAGCAGTGAGGATCCGGGACAGGGAGGCTACACCTTC.

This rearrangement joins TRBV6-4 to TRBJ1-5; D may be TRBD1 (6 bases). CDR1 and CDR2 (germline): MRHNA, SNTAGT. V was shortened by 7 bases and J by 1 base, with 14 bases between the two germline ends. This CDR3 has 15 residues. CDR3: CASTTTGHSNQPQHF. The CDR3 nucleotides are TGTGCCAGCACTACAACAGGGCACAGCAATCAGCCCCAGCATTTT.

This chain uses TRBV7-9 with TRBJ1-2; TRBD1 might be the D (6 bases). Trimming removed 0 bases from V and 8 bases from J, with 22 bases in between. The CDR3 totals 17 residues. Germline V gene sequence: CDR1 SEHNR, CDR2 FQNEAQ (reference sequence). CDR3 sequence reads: CASSLAGDISYPGGYTF. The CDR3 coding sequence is TGTGCCAGCAGCTTAGCAGGGGACATCTCGTACCCGGGAGGCTACACCTTC.

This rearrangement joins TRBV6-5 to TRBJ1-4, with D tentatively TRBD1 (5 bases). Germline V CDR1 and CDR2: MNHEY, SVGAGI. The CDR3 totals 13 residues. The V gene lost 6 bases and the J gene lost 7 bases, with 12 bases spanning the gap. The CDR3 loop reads CASRTHGGEKLFF. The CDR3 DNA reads TGTGCCAGCAGAACCCACGGGGGTGAAAAACTGTTTTTT.

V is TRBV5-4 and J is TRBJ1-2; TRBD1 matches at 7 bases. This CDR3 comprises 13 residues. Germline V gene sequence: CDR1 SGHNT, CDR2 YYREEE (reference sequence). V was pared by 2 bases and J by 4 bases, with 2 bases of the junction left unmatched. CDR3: CASSFNRGYGYTF. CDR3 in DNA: TGTGCCAGCAGCTTTAACAGGGGCTATGGCTACACCTTC.

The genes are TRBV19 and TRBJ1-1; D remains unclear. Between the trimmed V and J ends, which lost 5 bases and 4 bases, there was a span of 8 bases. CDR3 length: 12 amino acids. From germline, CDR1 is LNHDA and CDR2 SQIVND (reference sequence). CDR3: CASSQAFTEAFF. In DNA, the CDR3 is TGTGCCAGTAGTCAGGCGTTCACTGAAGCTTTCTTT.

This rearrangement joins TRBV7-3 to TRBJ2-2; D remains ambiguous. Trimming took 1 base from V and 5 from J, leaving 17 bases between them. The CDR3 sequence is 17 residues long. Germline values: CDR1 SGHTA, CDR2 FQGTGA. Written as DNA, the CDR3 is TGTGCCAGCAGCTTAAGAGGAACTGAACCGAGAACCGGGGAGCTGTTTTTT. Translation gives CASSLRGTEPRTGELFF.

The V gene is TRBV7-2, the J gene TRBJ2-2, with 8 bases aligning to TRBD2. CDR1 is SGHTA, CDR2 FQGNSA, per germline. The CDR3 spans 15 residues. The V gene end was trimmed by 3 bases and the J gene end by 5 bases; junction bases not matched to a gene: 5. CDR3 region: CASSFGGRSTGELFF. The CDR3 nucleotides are TGTGCCAGCAGCTTTGGCGGGAGGAGTACCGGGGAGCTGTTTTTT.

CDR3 DNA sequence: TGTGCCTGGAGTGAGACAGAATACGAGCAGTACTTC. Translation gives CAWSETEYEQYF. The genes are TRBV30 and TRBJ2-7, with D possibly being TRBD1 (5 bases). There are 12 residues in the CDR3. Germline CDR1 and CDR2: GTSNPN and SVGIG (reference sequence). The V end was cut by 1 base, the J end by 4 bases, with 8 bases between.

The CDR3 loop reads CASSFQAAYGYTF. DNA of the CDR3: TGTGCCAGCAGTTTCCAGGCAGCCTATGGCTACACCTTC. The genes are TRBV28 and TRBJ1-2; D is ambiguous. In germline, CDR1 is MDHEN, CDR2 SYDVKM. Trimming left V 3 bases short and J 4 bases short, with 9 bases between. The CDR3 covers 13 residues.

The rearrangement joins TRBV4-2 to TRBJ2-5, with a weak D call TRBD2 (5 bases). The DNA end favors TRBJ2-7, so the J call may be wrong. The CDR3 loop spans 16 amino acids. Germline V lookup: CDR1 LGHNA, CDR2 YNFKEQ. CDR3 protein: CASSQDRASSEDEQYF. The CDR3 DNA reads TGTGCCAGCAGCCAAGATCGAGCTAGCTCCGAGGACGAGCAGTACTTC.

The CDR3, as DNA: TGTGCCAGCAGCTTAAGAGCGGGGAGCCTTGACACCCAGGGAGATACGCAGTATTTT. Its protein is CASSLRAGSLDTQGDTQYF. This chain joins TRBV13 and TRBJ2-3, with 7 positions matching TRBD2. Germline V lookup: CDR1 PRHDT, CDR2 FYEKMQ (reference sequence). Losses at the gene ends were 2 bases for V and 5 bases for J; bases not matched to a gene: 19. The CDR3 covers 19 residues.

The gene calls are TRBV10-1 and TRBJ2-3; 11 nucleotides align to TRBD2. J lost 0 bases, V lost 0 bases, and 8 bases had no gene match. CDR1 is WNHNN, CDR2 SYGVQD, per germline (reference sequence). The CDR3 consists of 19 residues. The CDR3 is CASSESLAGGTRSTDTQYF. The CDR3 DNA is TGCGCCAGCAGTGAGTCTCTAGCGGGGGGCACTAGAAGCACAGATACGCAGTATTTT.

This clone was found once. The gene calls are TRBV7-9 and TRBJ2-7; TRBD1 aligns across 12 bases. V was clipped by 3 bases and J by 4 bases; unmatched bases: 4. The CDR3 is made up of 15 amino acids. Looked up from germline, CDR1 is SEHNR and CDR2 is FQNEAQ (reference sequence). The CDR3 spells CASSLGQGALYEQYF. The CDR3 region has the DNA TGTGCCAGCAGCTTGGGACAGGGGGCGCTTTACGAGCAGTACTTC.

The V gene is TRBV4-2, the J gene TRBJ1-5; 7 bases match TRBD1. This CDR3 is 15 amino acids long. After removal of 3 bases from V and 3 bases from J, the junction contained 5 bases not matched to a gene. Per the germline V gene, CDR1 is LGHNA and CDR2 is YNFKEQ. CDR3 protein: CASSQGDSNNQPQHF. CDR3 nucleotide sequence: TGTGCCAGCAGCCAGGGGGACAGCAACAATCAGCCCCAGCATTTT.

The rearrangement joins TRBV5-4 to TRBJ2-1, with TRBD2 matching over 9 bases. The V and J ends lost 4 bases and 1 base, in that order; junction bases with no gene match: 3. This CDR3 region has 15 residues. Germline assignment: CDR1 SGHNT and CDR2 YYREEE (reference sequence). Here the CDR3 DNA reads TGTGCCAGCAGCGCGACTAGCGGATCCTACAATGAGCAGTTCTTC. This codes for CASSATSGSYNEQFF.

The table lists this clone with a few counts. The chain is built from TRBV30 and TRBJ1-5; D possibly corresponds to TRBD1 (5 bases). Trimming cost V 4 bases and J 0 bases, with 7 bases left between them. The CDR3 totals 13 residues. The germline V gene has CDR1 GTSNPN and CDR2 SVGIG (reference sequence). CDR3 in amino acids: CAWTGDSNQPQHF. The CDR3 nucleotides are TGTGCCTGGACGGGGGATAGCAATCAGCCCCAGCATTTT.

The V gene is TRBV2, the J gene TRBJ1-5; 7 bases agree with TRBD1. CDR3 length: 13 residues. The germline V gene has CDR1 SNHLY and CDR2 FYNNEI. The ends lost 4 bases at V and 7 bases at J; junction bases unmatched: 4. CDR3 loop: CASSGGQRQPQHF. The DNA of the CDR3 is TGTGCCAGCAGTGGGGGACAGCGCCAGCCCCAGCATTTT.

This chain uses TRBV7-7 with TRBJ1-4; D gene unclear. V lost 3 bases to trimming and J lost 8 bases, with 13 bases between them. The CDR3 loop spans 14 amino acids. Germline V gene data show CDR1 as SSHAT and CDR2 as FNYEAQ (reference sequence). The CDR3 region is CASSLRVGLEKLFF. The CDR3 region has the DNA TGTGCCAGCAGCTTGAGGGTCGGTCTCGAAAAACTGTTTTTT.

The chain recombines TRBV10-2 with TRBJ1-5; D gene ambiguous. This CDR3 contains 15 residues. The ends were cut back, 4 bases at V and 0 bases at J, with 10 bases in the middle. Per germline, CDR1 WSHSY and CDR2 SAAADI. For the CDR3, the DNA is TGCGCCAGCAGTGTCTTTCAGGATAGCAATCAGCCCCAGCATTTT. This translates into CASSVFQDSNQPQHF.

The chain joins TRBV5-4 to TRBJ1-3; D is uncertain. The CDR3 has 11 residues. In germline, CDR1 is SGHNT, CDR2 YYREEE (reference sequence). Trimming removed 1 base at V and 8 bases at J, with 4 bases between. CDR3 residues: CASSLSDTIYF. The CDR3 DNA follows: TGTGCCAGCAGCTTGTCGGACACCATATATTTT. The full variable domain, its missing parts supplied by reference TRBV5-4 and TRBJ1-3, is ETGVTQSPTHLIKTRGQQVTLRCSSQSGHNTVSWYQQALGQGPQFIFQYYREEENGRGNFPPRFSGLQFPNYSSELNVNALELDDSALYLCASSLSDTIYFGEGSWLTVV.

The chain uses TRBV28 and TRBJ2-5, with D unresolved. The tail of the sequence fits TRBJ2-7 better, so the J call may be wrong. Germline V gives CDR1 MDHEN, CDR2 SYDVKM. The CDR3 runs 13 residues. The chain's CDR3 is CASSLDSAYEQYF. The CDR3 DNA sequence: TGTGCCAGCAGTTTAGATTCTGCCTACGAGCAGTACTTC.

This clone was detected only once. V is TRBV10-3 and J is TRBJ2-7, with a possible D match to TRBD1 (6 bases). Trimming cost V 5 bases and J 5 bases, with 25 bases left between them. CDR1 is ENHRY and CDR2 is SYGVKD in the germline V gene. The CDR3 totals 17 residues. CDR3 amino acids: CAISRPGVPSIWDEQYF. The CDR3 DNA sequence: TGTGCCATCAGTCGACCAGGGGTCCCCTCTATATGGGACGAGCAGTACTTC.

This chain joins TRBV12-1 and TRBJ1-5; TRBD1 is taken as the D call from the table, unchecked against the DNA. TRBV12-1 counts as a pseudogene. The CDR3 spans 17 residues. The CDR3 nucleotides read TGTGCCAGCAGCTTCGTCACGGGACACCCTAGCAATCAGCCCCAGCATTTT. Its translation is CASSFVTGHPSNQPQHF.

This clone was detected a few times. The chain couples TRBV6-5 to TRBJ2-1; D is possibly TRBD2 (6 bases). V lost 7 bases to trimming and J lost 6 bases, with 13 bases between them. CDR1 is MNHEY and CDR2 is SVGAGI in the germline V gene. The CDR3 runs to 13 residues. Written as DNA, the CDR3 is TGTGCCAGCACCAAGCCCGGGGGCAATGAGCAGTTCTTC. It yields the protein CASTKPGGNEQFF.

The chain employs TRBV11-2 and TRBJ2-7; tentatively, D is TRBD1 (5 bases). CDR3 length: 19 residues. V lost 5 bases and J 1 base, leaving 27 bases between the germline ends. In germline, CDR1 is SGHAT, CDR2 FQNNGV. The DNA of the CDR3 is TGTGCCAGCAGCCTACAAACCGCCGAGAGGCCAGGACAATCCTACGAGCAGTACTTC. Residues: CASSLQTAERPGQSYEQYF.

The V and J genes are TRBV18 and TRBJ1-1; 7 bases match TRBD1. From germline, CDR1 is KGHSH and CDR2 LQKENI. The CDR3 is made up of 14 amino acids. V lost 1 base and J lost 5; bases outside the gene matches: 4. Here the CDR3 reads CASSPQGAGTEAFF. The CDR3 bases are TGTGCCAGCTCACCACAGGGGGCGGGGACTGAAGCTTTCTTT. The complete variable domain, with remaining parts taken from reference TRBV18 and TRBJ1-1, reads NAGVMQNPRHLVRRRGQEARLRCSPMKGHSHVYWYRQLPEEGLKFMVYLQKENIIDESGMPKERFSAEFPKEGPSILRIQQVVRGDSAAYFCASSPQGAGTEAFFGQGTRLTVV.